This TCR beta chain was identified during a study of blood T cell repertoires in COVID-19. CDR3 length equals 16 residues. Deletions cut 1 base from V and 2 bases from J, with 11 bases between. Germline V gene sequence: CDR1 SEHNR, CDR2 FQNEAQ (reference sequence). Generated by immunoSEQ multiplex PCR, the TCRdb table keeps only in-frame clones and is missing some. The top ten clones hold approximately 3% of a sample with about 370,000 clones, about 90% of them seen once. The genes are TRBV7-9 and TRBJ1-4; the D is unclear. The clonotype was recovered from a woman under 40 with COVID-19, enrolled during active disease. The sample consisted of peripheral blood. Written as DNA, the CDR3 is TGTGCCAGCAGCTTAGGGTACGGGGAGACTAATGAAAAACTGTTTTTT. Translating it yields CASSLGYGETNEKLFF. Using reference TRBV7-9 and TRBJ1-4 for the parts outside the CDR3, the full variable domain is DTGVSQNPRHKITKRGQNVTFRCDPISEHNRLYWYRQTLGQGPEFLTYFQNEAQLEKSRLLSDRFSAERPKGSFSTLEIQRTEQGDSAMYLCASSLGYGETNEKLFFGSGTQLSVL.